This TCR beta chain stems from a study of control samples from healthy donors and cancer patients. Trimming took off 0 bases at V and 6 bases at J, with 11 bases between the two ends. Germline V CDR1 and CDR2: SGHVS, FQNEAQ. This CDR3 spans 14 amino acids. Here immunoSEQ multiplex PCR was the method, and the copy in TCRdb shows in-frame clones only, minus some. The table has about 88,000 clones, approximately 95% seen once. This chain joins TRBV7-8 and TRBJ1-2, with D perhaps TRBD1 (5 bases). This clonotype was obtained from a man between 18 and 29 years old in good health. Sequencing was carried out using blood. This chain's CDR3 is CASSLAGVVDGYTF. The DNA of the CDR3 is TGTGCCAGCAGCTTAGCAGGGGTGGTTGATGGCTACACCTTC. Full variable domain (outside the CDR3, taken from reference TRBV7-8 and TRBJ1-2): GAGVSQSPRYKVAKRGQDVALRCDPISGHVSLFWYQQALGQGPEFLTYFQNEAQLDKSGLPSDRFFAERPEGSVSTLKIQRTQQEDSAVYLCASSLAGVVDGYTFGSGTRLTVV.